This T cell receptor beta chain was recovered during a study of blood T cell repertoires in COVID-19. Study summary: Samples representing acute and convalescent COVID-19 were sourced from the United States, Italy and Spain. The analysed material was cDNA or gDNA that came from T cells, B-cell-depleted T cells, or PBMCs.

In the original analysis: Counts of nucleated cells, estimated from reference gene primer amplification, were obtained. Clones were sequenced by immunoSEQ multiplex PCR, and TCRdb holds only the in-frame ones, with some missing. V and J calls and clone size are copied from that table; D and trimming were computed from the DNA. The sample lists about 110,000 clones, 60% to 80% seen once, with 0.75% to 1% in the top ten. This CDR3 region has 17 residues. The V and J ends lost 0 bases and 9 bases, in that order; junction bases with no gene match: 11. Germline CDR1 SEHNR, CDR2 FQNEAQ (reference sequence).

The TCR comes from a human donor with acute or convalescent COVID-19. The donor label of this sample is uncertain. The chain joins TRBV7-9 to TRBJ2-5, with 12 bases matching TRBD2. The sample taken for sequencing was peripheral blood. The CDR3 DNA reads TGTGCCAGCAGCTTAGCGCCTGGACTAGCGGGGCGCGGGGCCCAGTACTTC. Translating gives CASSLAPGLAGRGAQYF.